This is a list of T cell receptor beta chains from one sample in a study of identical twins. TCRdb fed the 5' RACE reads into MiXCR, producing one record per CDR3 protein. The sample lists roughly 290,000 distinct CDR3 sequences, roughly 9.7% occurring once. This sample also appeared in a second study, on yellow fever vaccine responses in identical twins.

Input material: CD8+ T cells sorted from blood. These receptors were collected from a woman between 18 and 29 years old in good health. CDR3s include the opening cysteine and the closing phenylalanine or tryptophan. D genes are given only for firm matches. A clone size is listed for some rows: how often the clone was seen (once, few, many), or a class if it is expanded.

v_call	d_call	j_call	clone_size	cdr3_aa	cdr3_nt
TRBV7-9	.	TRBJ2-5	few	CASSMTGETQYF	TGTGCCAGCAGCATGACAGGCGAGACCCAGTACTTC
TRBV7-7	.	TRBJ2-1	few	CASSLGAGSRNEQFF	TGTGCTAGCAGCTTAGGGGCAGGGAGCCGCAATGAGCAGTTCTTC
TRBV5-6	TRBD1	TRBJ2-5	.	CASSSRDRGPEETQYF	TGTGCCAGCAGCTCCCGGGACAGGGGGCCTGAAGAGACCCAGTACTTC
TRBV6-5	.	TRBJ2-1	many	CASSLALYNEQFF	TGTGCCAGCAGTTTGGCACTGTACAATGAGCAGTTCTTC
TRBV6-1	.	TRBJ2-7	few	CASSIDSPREQYF	TGTGCCAGCAGCATCGACAGCCCGAGGGAGCAGTACTTC
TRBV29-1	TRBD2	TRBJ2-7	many	CSATGGGLGSYEQYF	TGCAGCGCCACGGGGGGGGGGCTAGGATCTTACGAGCAGTACTTC
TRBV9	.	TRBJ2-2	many	CASSASKGYTGELFF	TGTGCCAGCAGCGCAAGTAAGGGGTACACCGGGGAGCTGTTTTTT
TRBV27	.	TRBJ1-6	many	CASSLRDSYNSPLHF	TGTGCCAGCAGTTTACGGGACTCCTATAATTCACCCCTCCACTTT
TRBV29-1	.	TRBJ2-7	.	CSARDGDYEQYF	TGCAGCGCTCGGGACGGAGACTACGAGCAGTACTTC
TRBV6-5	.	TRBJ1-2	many	CASSLGQPNYGYTF	TGTGCCAGCAGTTTAGGTCAGCCCAACTATGGCTACACCTTC
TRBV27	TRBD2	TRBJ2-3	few	CASTEREGRADTQYF	TGTGCCAGCACGGAGCGGGAGGGCCGTGCAGATACGCAGTATTTT
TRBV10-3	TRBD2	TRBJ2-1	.	CAITLAGGPVNEQFF	TGTGCCATCACCCTAGCGGGAGGGCCAGTCAATGAGCAGTTCTTC
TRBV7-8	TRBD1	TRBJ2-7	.	CASNLGQGLYEQYF	TGTGCCAGCAACCTAGGACAGGGTCTTTACGAGCAGTACTTC
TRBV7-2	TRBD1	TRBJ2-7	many	CASSLGQGDEQYF	TGTGCCAGCAGCTTGGGACAGGGAGACGAGCAGTACTTC
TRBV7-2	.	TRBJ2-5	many	CASSREYTAQYF	TGTGCCAGCAGCCGGGAATATACGGCCCAGTACTTC
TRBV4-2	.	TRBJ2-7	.	CASSQVMGEQYF	TGTGCCAGCAGCCAAGTGATGGGGGAGCAGTACTTC
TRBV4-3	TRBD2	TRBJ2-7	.	CASSQGFSSTTLAGVHEQYF	TGCGCCAGCAGCCAAGGCTTCAGCAGCACCACCCTAGCGGGAGTACACGAGCAGTACTTC
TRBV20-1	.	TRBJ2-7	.	CSARDAVYEQYF	TGCAGTGCTAGAGATGCAGTCTACGAGCAGTACTTC
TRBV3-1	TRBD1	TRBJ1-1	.	CASSAGTGTRGEAFF	TGTGCCAGCAGCGCCGGGACAGGGACCAGGGGTGAAGCTTTCTTT
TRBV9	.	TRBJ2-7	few	CASSVGPDTYEQYF	TGTGCCAGCAGCGTCGGGCCAGACACCTACGAGCAGTACTTC
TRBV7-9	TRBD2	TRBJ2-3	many	CASSQGTSGGPTDTQYF	TGTGCCAGCAGCCAAGGGACTAGCGGGGGGCCCACAGATACGCAGTATTTT
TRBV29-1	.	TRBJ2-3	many	CSEIGQTNTDTQYF	TGCAGCGAGATCGGACAGACAAACACAGATACGCAGTATTTT
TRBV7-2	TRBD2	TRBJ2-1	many	CASSLIGGAYNEQFF	TGTGCCAGCAGCTTAATCGGGGGGGCCTACAATGAGCAGTTCTTC
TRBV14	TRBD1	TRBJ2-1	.	CASSQSGQGAVDREFF	TGTGCCAGCAGCCAATCCGGACAGGGGGCTGTTGATCGGGAGTTCTTC
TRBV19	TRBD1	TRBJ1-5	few	CASSAGTGGPSNQPQHF	TGTGCCAGTAGTGCAGGGACAGGGGGCCCAAGCAATCAGCCCCAGCATTTT
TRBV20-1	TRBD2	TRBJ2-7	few	CSAPLPSGSSYEQYF	TGCAGTGCTCCTCTGCCTAGCGGGAGCTCCTACGAGCAGTACTTC
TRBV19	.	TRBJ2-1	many	CASSIELGDHPGNEQFF	TGTGCCAGTAGTATAGAATTGGGGGATCACCCGGGCAATGAGCAGTTCTTC
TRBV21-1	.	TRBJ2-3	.	CASSKVDQGRADTQYF	TGTGCCAGCAGCAAAGTAGATCAGGGCCGAGCAGATACGCAGTATTTT
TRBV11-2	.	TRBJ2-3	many	CASRGPGTDTQYF	TGTGCCAGCAGGGGACCGGGCACAGATACGCAGTATTTT
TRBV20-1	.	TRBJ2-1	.	CSARDEGGYNNEQFF	TGCAGTGCTAGAGACGAAGGGGGGTACAACAATGAGCAGTTCTTC
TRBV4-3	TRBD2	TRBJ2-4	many	CASSQGTSPLQYF	TGCGCCAGCAGCCAAGGGACTAGTCCGCTTCAGTACTTC
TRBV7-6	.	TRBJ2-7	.	CASSADTNPYEQYF	TGTGCCAGCAGCGCAGACACGAACCCCTACGAGCAGTACTTC